The TCR beta chain described here comes from a study of CD8+CD57+ T cells in acquired aplastic anemia. In the study overall: DNA per sorted CD4+ or CD8+ sample ranged roughly 0.17 to 27.4 ug, averaging about 3 ug. On average, healthy donors gave approximately 9.9 million reads for CD4+ cells. The study's findings and limits: A significant difference in CD8+ Simpson's diversity between patients and controls was not found. Common to patients and controls were approximately 30 CD8+ CDR3 sequences.

V lost 8 bases to trimming and J lost 8 bases; unmatched junction nucleotides: 9. The CDR3 covers 15 residues. This clonotype was recorded a few times. Its antigen is unidentified. It was genomic DNA that served as the template for profiling TCR beta VDJ and CDR3. TCRdb reanalysed the reads using MiXCR and keeps one entry per CDR3 protein. The data hold about 220,000 distinct CDR3 sequences, with around 32% observed a single time. The TCR originated in a human donor in good health, serving as a control. The sequenced material came from sorted CD4+, CD8+, or CD8+CD57+ T cells (not recorded which) from PBMCs. V and J are TRBV12-3 or TRBV12-4 and TRBJ2-1, with 13 nucleotides matching TRBD2. The CDR3 bases are TGTGCCAGCGGACTAGCGGGAGACTATACCCATGAGCAGTTCTTC. Protein: CASGLAGDYTHEQFF.